This T cell receptor beta chain was profiled in a study of long-term antiretroviral therapy in people with HIV. A word on this clone: Its target is unknown.

Study-level findings and limits: Repertoire composition at all time points was dominated by clones that had expanded before ART. ART-treated samples gained diversity yet remained below transplant donor controls. It was observed that HIV repertoires exhibited narrower CDR3 length ranges than controls.

Researchers report immunoSEQ v3.0 was run at survey level. Data came from immunoSEQ multiplex PCR; TCRdb stores just in-frame clones and leaves some out. The data contain tens of thousands of clones, about 79% of them seen just once; the ten biggest clones take up roughly 2.4%. The sequence was obtained from a man over 45 with HIV. The source material was unsorted PBMCs, sampled 3 years after starting antiretroviral therapy.

CDR3 in amino acids: CASSIPESNQPQHF. The CDR3 nucleotides are TGTGCCAGTAGTATACCGGAGAGCAATCAGCCCCAGCATTTT. The chain uses TRBV19 and TRBJ1-5; D not certain. The CDR3 is 14 amino acids. The V and J ends lost 2 bases and 1 base respectively, with 6 bases between them. Per germline, CDR1 LNHDA and CDR2 SQIVND (reference sequence). Full variable domain (outside the CDR3, taken from reference TRBV19 and TRBJ1-5): DGGITQSPKYLFRKEGQNVTLSCEQNLNHDAMYWYRQDPGQGLRLIYYSQIVNDFQKGDIAEGYSVSREKKESFPLTVTSAQKNPTAFYLCASSIPESNQPQHFGDGTRLSIL.